This T cell receptor beta chain was recorded in a study of blood T cell repertoires in COVID-19 (dated by TCRdb to 2019 to 2021). Background for the entire study: Samples covering the acute and convalescent phases of COVID-19 were provided by collaborators in the United States, Italy and Spain. The prospective study material was composed of cDNA or gDNA derived from T cells, B-cell-depleted T cells, or PBMCs. Deeply sampled blood TCRbeta repertoires from subjects exposed to, actively infected with, or recovered from COVID-19 were included in the dataset. A freely available public database, intended as a resource for researchers studying the immune response to SARS-CoV-2, is where the repertoires were released. The samples were drawn from two sources: the first 160 participants of the ongoing ImmuneRACE study, and 1,000 to 1,500 subjects contributed by 6 global collaborators. The sample metadata nearly always contained a de-identified subject ID, COVID-19 status, age in years and sex. Where available, HLA class I and class II types were obtained from metadata supplied by the sample provider rather than from assay-based typing. Overall study outcomes, separate from this receptor: The quantity of clinical and demographic metadata differed by source and by participant and was supplied without curation.

Including the terminal cysteine and phenylalanine, the CDR3 comprises 16 residues. The sequence is cut down to CDR3 DNA, 48 bases in frame from base 1. Via the germline V gene (reference sequence), CDR1 is SGHKS and CDR2 YYEKEE. The junction shows trimming of 4 bases on V and 8 bases on J, and the gene matches do not reach 10 bases of it. Collaborating institutions collected whole blood in K2EDTA tubes following their own protocols. Collaborator samples were shipped for TCRbeta analysis as frozen whole blood, isolated PBMCs, or DNA extracted from either sample type. As for this clone: Its antigen remains unidentified. Base qualities were left out, and no much larger clone turns up one base away.

TCRbeta CDR3 regions were amplified from genomic DNA using the immunoSEQ Assay, a bias-controlled multiplex PCR. From the authors' description of their analysis: Within the assay, amplification of reference gene primers was used to estimate how many nucleated cells each sample contained. Sequence reads were collapsed and filtered to measure the absolute abundance of every unique TCRbeta CDR3 rearrangement. Productive Simpson clonality was computed per sample as the square root of Simpson's diversity index over productive rearrangements. TCRdb retrieved this table from immuneACCESS and kept in-frame rearrangements only. Not all clones are present; in checked studies, unresolved V genes account for under half, and no reason is known for the remainder. V and J calls plus clone size are reproduced from that table; the DNA served to infer D and trimming. The sample table holds 250,000 or so clones, of which roughly 89% were seen once. Clones ranked in the top ten supply around 2.9% of the sample.

The V and J segments used are TRBV5-5 and TRBJ2-1, and 12 junction bases match TRBD2. The source is a woman aged 25 to 45 with active or convalescent COVID-19. What was sequenced was peripheral blood. CDR3 sequence: CASSPIGLAGSDEQFF. The nucleotides are TGTGCCAGCAGCCCGATCGGACTAGCGGGGAGCGATGAGCAGTTCTTC.